The 3 T cell receptor beta chains reported below all come from one sample, sequenced in a study of cytomegalovirus exposure and HLA in healthy donors. The PCR employed 60 Vbeta primers together with 13 Jbeta primers. Assay used: immunoSEQ multiplex PCR; TCRdb lists only in-frame clones, some missing. The table lists about 140,000 clones, around 72% of them singletons, with about 3.9% in the top ten. The sample was PBMCs. The receptors stem from a man aged 45-60 years in good health and CMV-seropositive.

The chain employs TRBV7-2 and TRBJ2-3; no definite D call. The V gene lost 2 bases and the J gene lost 0 bases, with 15 bases spanning the gap. The germline gives CDR1 SGHTA, CDR2 FQGNSA. CDR3 length equals 17 residues. The DNA for the CDR3 is TGTGCCAGCAGCTTATTGGGTGGGCAGACAAGCACAGATACGCAGTATTTT. Translating gives CASSLLGGQTSTDTQYF.

The V and J genes are TRBV18 and TRBJ1-1; D is possibly TRBD1 (6 bases). With 1 base removed from V and 7 bases from J, the gap between germline ends came to 10 bases. The CDR3 totals 13 residues. Germline CDR1 KGHSH, CDR2 LQKENI. The CDR3 region has the DNA TGTGCCAGCTCACCACTCAAGGACAGTGAAGCTTTCTTT. Protein: CASSPLKDSEAFF. The full variable domain, its missing parts supplied by reference TRBV18 and TRBJ1-1, is NAGVMQNPRHLVRRRGQEARLRCSPMKGHSHVYWYRQLPEEGLKFMVYLQKENIIDESGMPKERFSAEFPKEGPSILRIQQVVRGDSAAYFCASSPLKDSEAFFGQGTRLTVV.

The rearrangement joins TRBV2 to TRBJ2-7; 7 bases fit TRBD1. Looked up from germline, CDR1 is SNHLY and CDR2 is FYNNEI. The CDR3 covers 13 residues. V gave up 4 bases and J gave up 6 bases; unmatched junction bases: 6. The DNA of the CDR3 is TGTGCCAGCAGTGTAGACCAGGGGGTCGAGCAGTACTTC. Amino acids: CASSVDQGVEQYF.